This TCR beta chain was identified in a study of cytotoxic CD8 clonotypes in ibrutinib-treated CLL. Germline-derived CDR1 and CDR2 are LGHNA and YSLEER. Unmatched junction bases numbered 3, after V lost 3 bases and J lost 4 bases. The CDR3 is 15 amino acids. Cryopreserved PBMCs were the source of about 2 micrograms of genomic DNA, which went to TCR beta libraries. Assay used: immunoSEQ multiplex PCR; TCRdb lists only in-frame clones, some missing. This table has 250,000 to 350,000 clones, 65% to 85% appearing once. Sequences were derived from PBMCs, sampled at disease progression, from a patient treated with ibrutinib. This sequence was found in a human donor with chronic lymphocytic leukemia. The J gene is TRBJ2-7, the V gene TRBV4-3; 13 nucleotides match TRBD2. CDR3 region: CASSHGTSGTYEQYF. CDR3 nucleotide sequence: TGCGCCAGCAGCCACGGGACTAGCGGGACTTACGAGCAGTACTTC.